These 21 T cell receptor beta chains originate from one sample sequenced in a study of blood T cells in healthy people across ages. It was with a sample-barcoded 5' primer and a J-beta primer mix that a second PCR of roughly 6 to 12 cycles was run. TCRdb ran MiXCR on the 5' RACE reads and lists one entry per CDR3 protein. The profile shows about 830,000 distinct CDR3 sequences, 58% of them singletons. Material for sequencing was blood. Every receptor here comes from a young man in good health.

The chain joins TRBV18 to TRBJ1-6; D may be TRBD1 (6 bases). The germline V gene has CDR1 KGHSH and CDR2 LQKENI. Trimming shortened V by 2 bases and J by 6 bases, and 11 bases separated the two germline ends. The CDR3 sequence is 15 residues long. The CDR3 sequence: CASSPGQTGNSPLHF. CDR3 nucleotide sequence: TGTGCCAGCTCACCAGGACAGACTGGTAATTCACCCCTCCACTTT.

CDR3 sequence: CASSPGTGVNQPQHF. The CDR3 DNA reads TGTGCCAGCAGTCCGGGGACAGGGGTTAATCAGCCCCAGCATTTT. The chain joins TRBV12-3 or TRBV12-4 to TRBJ1-5, with 10 positions matching TRBD1. The CDR3 sequence is 15 residues long. Trimming at V came to 5 bases and at J to 4 bases, leaving 5 bases not matched to a gene.

CDR3 sequence: CASSFSQGWGGYTF. The CDR3 DNA follows: TGTGCCAGCAGCTTTAGTCAGGGGTGGGGTGGCTACACCTTC. The chain recombines TRBV7-2 with TRBJ1-2; maybe TRBD1 (6 bases). V was pared by 3 bases and J by 7 bases, with 15 bases between. The CDR3 runs to 14 residues. In germline, CDR1 is SGHTA, CDR2 FQGNSA.

On this clonotype itself: The germline gene is not matched at one end of the junction; a read error may be the cause. The rearrangement uses TRBV7-2 and TRBJ2-1; 9 nucleotides line up with TRBD2. Germline lookup yields CDR1 SGHTA and CDR2 FQGNSA. The CDR3 runs to 16 residues. CDR3 sequence reads: CASSLAGGASYNEQFF. DNA for the CDR3: TGCGCCAGCAGCTTGGCGGGGGGGGCGTCCTACAATGAGCAGTTCTTC.

V gene TRBV28 combines with J gene TRBJ2-7, with D perhaps TRBD1 or TRBD2 (7 bases each). The CDR3 is 18 amino acids. CDR1 and CDR2 (germline): MDHEN, SYDVKM. Trimming cost V 7 bases and J 6 bases, with 31 bases left between them. CDR3 nucleotides: TGTGCCAGCACCTCCGCCCTAGGGGGCAAGCGGGAAAGGCGCGAGCAGTACTTC. It translates to CASTSALGGKRERREQYF.

The gene calls are TRBV20-1 and TRBJ1-1, with a tentative D call TRBD1 (6 bases). The V gene lost 0 bases and the J gene lost 2 bases, with 7 bases spanning the gap. Germline V CDR1 and CDR2: DFQATT, SNEGSKA (reference sequence). The CDR3 contains 13 residues. The CDR3 nucleotides are TGCAGTGCTAGAGAACAGGGCAACACTGAAGCTTTCTTT. It translates to CSAREQGNTEAFF.

In this sample, this clonotype turned up many times. The chain uses TRBV28 and TRBJ2-5; D possibly corresponds to TRBD2 (6 bases). Germline V CDR1 and CDR2: MDHEN, SYDVKM. V dropped 6 bases and J dropped 0 bases, with 11 bases sitting between them. CDR3 length: 14 amino acids. The CDR3 DNA follows: TGTGCCAGCAGGACGCCGGGGGACCAAGAGACCCAGTACTTC. It specifies CASRTPGDQETQYF.

This clonotype was detected a few times. This chain joins TRBV5-1 and TRBJ2-1, with D possibly matching TRBD1 (6 bases). Germline V lookup: CDR1 SGHRS, CDR2 YFSETQ. V was shortened by 2 bases and J by 0 bases, with 15 bases between the two germline ends. The CDR3 has 17 residues. The CDR3, as DNA: TGCGCCAGCAGCTTCCAGGGGCCCCCTCGCTCCTACAATGAGCAGTTCTTC. Encoded protein: CASSFQGPPRSYNEQFF.

The chain uses TRBV25-1 and TRBJ2-5; 9 nucleotides line up with TRBD1. This CDR3 has 14 residues. In germline, CDR1 is MGHDK, CDR2 SYGVNS. Trimming at V came to 8 bases and at J to 4 bases, leaving 8 bases not matched to a gene. The CDR3 here is CASRKTGGRETQYF. CDR3 bases: TGTGCCAGCCGAAAGACAGGGGGTCGAGAGACCCAGTACTTC.

This clonotype was seen a handful of times. This chain links TRBV20-1 with TRBJ2-5; D is possibly TRBD2 (5 bases). The length of the CDR3 is 12 residues. With 3 bases removed from V and 4 bases from J, the gap between germline ends came to 9 bases. Germline V gene lookup returns CDR1 DFQATT and CDR2 SNEGSKA (reference sequence). CDR3 sequence: CSARRLLETQYF. The CDR3, as DNA: TGCAGTGCTAGGCGACTATTAGAGACCCAGTACTTC.

V and J are TRBV20-1 and TRBJ2-7; possible D gene TRBD2, 6 bases. The CDR3 length is 17 residues. Trimming left V 0 bases short and J 0 bases short, with 18 bases between. CDR1 and CDR2 from the germline V gene are DFQATT and SNEGSKA (reference sequence). The CDR3 sequence: CSARDLSSGVVSYEQYF. As DNA, the CDR3 is TGCAGTGCTAGAGACCTTAGCTCGGGAGTCGTCTCCTACGAGCAGTACTTC.

This clonotype was seen at least ten times. The CDR3 nucleotides read TGTGCCAGCAGATCGGGGGGCACTGAAGCTTTCTTT. Its translation: CASRSGGTEAFF. The rearrangement uses TRBV6-5 and TRBJ1-1; possibly TRBD1 for D (5 bases). The CDR3 length is 12 residues. Germline values: CDR1 MNHEY, CDR2 SVGAGI. V was clipped by 6 bases and J by 4 bases, with 9 bases between them.

CDR3 sequence: CASSRLPSTGTDEQYF. The CDR3 region has the DNA TGTGCCAGCAGCCGCCTTCCCTCGACCGGGACCGACGAGCAGTACTTC. This chain connects TRBV7-9 to TRBJ2-5; D is perhaps TRBD1 or TRBD2 (5 bases each). The J call may be in error: the DNA end matches TRBJ2-7 better. The CDR3 has 16 amino acids. Germline lookup yields CDR1 SEHNR and CDR2 FQNEAQ (reference sequence).

The rearrangement uses TRBV10-3 and TRBJ2-5, with TRBD1 as a possible D gene (5 bases). CDR1 and CDR2 (germline): ENHRY, SYGVKD. The CDR3 is 13 residues long. Deletions cut 3 bases from V and 2 bases from J, with 7 bases between. CDR3 DNA: TGTGCCATCAGTGACACAGGTCAAGAGACCCAGTACTTC. Amino acids: CAISDTGQETQYF.

J is TRBJ2-1 and V is TRBV6-2 or TRBV6-3, with D unresolved. CDR1 and CDR2 from the germline V gene are MNHEY and SVGEGT. The CDR3 is 12 residues long. V shed 2 bases and J shed 6 bases, with 5 bases lying between them. The DNA of the CDR3 is TGTGCCAGCAGTTACGCGGCCAATGAGCAGTTCTTC. This gives the protein CASSYAANEQFF.

This clonotype was observed a few times. The V call is TRBV11-2, the J call TRBJ2-1; 14 nucleotides match TRBD2. CDR3 size: 18 residues. V trimming: 5 bases; J trimming: 10 bases; junction bases outside the gene matches: 16. From germline, CDR1 is SGHAT and CDR2 FQNNGV. CDR3: CASSLNGGLAGGAGEQFF. The CDR3, as DNA: TGTGCCAGCAGCCTTAACGGTGGACTAGCGGGAGGAGCAGGCGAGCAGTTCTTC.

J is TRBJ2-7 and V is TRBV29-1, with D possibly matching TRBD2 (5 bases). Between the trimmed V and J ends, which lost 1 base and 5 bases, there was a span of 9 bases. CDR3 length: 12 amino acids. The germline V gene has CDR1 SQVTM and CDR2 ANQGSEA. The CDR3 protein is CSVEAFGDEQYF. The CDR3 nucleotides read TGCAGCGTTGAAGCCTTCGGGGACGAGCAGTACTTC.

The sample holds a few counts of this clonotype. V usage is TRBV7-2 and J usage is TRBJ2-5, with 9 bases identical to TRBD2. The V and J ends lost 4 bases and 5 bases, in that order; junction bases with no gene match: 8. CDR3 size: 15 residues. Germline loops: CDR1 SGHTA, CDR2 FQGNSA. This CDR3 reads CASSSSGTSLETQYF. The CDR3, as DNA: TGTGCCAGCAGCTCTTCCGGGACTAGCCTGGAGACCCAGTACTTC.

As DNA, the CDR3 is TGCAGTGCTAGAGATCGGGCAGCCAACTATAATTCACCCCTCCACTTT. It yields the protein CSARDRAANYNSPLHF. The chain has TRBV20-1 and TRBJ1-6; no definite D call. The CDR3 sequence is 16 residues long. V shed 0 bases and J shed 3 bases, with 12 bases lying between them. Germline CDR1 and CDR2: DFQATT and SNEGSKA (reference sequence).

This rearrangement joins TRBV29-1 to TRBJ2-5; D gene uncertain. V dropped 8 bases and J dropped 0 bases, with 10 bases sitting between them. CDR3 size: 12 residues. The V gene's germline CDR1 is SQVTM and CDR2 ANQGSEA. The CDR3 reads CSTQGYQETQYF. In nucleotides, the CDR3 is TGCAGCACCCAAGGGTACCAAGAGACCCAGTACTTC.

The rearrangement joins TRBV4-3 to TRBJ1-2; no firm D call. CDR3 length: 15 residues. Deletions cut 0 bases from V and 0 bases from J, with 8 bases between. The germline gives CDR1 LGHNA, CDR2 YSLEER. The CDR3 loop is CASSQEVDTNYGYTF. CDR3 nucleotide sequence: TGCGCCAGCAGCCAAGAGGTCGACACTAACTATGGCTACACCTTC.